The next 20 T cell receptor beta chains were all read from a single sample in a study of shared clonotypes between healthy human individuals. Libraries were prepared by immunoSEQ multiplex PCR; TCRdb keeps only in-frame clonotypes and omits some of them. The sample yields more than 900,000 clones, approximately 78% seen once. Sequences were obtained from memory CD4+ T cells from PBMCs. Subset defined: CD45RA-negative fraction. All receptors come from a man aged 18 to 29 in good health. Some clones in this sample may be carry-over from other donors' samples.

CDR3 residues: CASSLTGTSGVSTDTQYF. The CDR3 DNA sequence: TGCGCCAGCAGCTTGACCGGGACTAGCGGGGTTAGCACAGATACGCAGTATTTT. This chain links TRBV5-1 with TRBJ2-3, with 13 bases fitting TRBD2. Trimming removed 1 base from V and 0 bases from J; junction bases left unmatched: 5. The germline CDR1 and CDR2 sequences are SGHRS and YFSETQ. This CDR3 has 18 residues.

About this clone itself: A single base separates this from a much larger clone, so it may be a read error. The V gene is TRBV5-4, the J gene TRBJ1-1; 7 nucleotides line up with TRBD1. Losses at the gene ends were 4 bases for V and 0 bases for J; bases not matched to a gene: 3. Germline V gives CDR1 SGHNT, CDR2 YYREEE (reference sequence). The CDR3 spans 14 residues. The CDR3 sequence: CASSAQGMNTEAFF. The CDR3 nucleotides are TGTGCCAGCAGCGCACAGGGGATGAACACTGAAGCTTTCTTT.

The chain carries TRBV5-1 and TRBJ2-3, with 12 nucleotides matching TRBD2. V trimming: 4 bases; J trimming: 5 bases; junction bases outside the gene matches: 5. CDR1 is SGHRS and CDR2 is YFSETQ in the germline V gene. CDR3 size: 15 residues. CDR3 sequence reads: CASSLSSGRGDTQYF. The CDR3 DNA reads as TGCGCCAGCAGCCTCTCTAGCGGGAGGGGAGATACGCAGTATTTT. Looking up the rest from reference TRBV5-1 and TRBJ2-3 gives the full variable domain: KAGVTQTPRYLIKTRGQQVTLSCSPISGHRSVSWYQQTPGQGLQFLFEYFSETQRNKGNFPGRFSGRQFSNSRSEMNVSTLELGDSALYLCASSLSSGRGDTQYFGPGTRLTVL.

CDR3: CASSHTGTGGAPGNTIYF. In DNA form, the CDR3 reads TGCGCCAGCAGCCACACCGGGACAGGGGGCGCTCCTGGAAACACCATATATTTT. The V gene is TRBV5-1, the J gene TRBJ1-3, with 12 bases lining up with TRBD1. Germline assignment: CDR1 SGHRS and CDR2 YFSETQ. The junction had 10 bases not matched to a gene; V was cut back by 4 bases and J by 2 bases. The CDR3 has 18 amino acids.

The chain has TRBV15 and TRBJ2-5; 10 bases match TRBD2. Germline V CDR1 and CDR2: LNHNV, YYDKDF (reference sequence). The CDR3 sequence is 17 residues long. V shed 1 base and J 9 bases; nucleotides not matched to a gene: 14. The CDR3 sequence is CATSRVGTSAQTGAQYF. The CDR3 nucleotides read TGTGCCACCAGCAGAGTAGGGACTAGCGCCCAAACTGGGGCCCAGTACTTC.

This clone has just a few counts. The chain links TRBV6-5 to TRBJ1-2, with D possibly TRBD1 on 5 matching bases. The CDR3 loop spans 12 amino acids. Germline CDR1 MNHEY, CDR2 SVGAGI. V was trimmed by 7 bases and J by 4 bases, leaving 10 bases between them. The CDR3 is CASTGGSYGYTF. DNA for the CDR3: TGTGCCAGCACTGGGGGTAGCTATGGCTACACCTTC.

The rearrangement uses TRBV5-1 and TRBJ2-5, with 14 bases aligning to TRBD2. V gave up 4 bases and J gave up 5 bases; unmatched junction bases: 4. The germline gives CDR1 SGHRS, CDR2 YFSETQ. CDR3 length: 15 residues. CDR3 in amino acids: CASSRGLAGVETQYF. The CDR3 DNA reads TGCGCCAGCAGCCGGGGACTAGCGGGAGTGGAGACCCAGTACTTC.

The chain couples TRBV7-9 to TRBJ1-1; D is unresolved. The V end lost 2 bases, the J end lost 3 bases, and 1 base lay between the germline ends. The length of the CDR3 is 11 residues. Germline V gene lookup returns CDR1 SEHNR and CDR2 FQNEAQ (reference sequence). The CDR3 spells CASSLYTEAFF. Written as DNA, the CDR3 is TGTGCCAGCAGCTTATACACTGAAGCTTTCTTT.

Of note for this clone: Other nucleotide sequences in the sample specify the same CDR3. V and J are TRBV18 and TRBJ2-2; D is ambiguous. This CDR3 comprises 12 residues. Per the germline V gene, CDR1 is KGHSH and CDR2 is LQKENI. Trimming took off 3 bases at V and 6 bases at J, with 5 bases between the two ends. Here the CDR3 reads CASSPVAGELFF. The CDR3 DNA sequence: TGTGCCAGCTCACCGGTGGCCGGGGAGCTGTTTTTT.

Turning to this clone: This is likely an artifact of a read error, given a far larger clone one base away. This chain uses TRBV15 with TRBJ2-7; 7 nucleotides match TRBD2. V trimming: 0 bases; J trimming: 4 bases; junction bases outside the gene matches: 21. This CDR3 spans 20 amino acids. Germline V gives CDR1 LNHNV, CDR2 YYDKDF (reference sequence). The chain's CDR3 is CATSRDRDWGAGPRRYEQYF. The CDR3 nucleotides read TGTGCCACCAGCAGAGACAGGGATTGGGGAGCGGGACCACGTCGGTACGAGCAGTACTTC.

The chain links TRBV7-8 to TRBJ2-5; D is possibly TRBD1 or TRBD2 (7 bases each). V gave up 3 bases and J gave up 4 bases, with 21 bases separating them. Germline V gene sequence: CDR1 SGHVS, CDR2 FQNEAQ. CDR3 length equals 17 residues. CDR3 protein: CASSFPREKAGGETQYF. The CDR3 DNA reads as TGTGCCAGCAGCTTCCCGCGGGAGAAGGCAGGGGGAGAGACCCAGTACTTC.

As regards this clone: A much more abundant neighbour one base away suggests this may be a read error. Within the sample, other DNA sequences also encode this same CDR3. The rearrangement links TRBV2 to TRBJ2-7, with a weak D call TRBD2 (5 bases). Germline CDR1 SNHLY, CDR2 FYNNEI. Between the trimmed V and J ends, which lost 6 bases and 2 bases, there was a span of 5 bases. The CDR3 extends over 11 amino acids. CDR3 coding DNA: TGTGCCAGCAGCGGGGCCTACGAGCAGTACTTC. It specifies CASSGAYEQYF.

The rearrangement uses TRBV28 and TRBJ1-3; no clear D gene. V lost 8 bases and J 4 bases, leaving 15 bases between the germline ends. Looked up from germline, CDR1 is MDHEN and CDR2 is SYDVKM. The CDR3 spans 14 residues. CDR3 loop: CASATLQEGNTIYF. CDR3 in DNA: TGTGCCAGCGCCACACTCCAGGAAGGAAACACCATATATTTT. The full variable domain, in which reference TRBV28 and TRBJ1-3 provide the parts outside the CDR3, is DVKVTQSSRYLVKRTGEKVFLECVQDMDHENMFWYRQDPGLGLRLIYFSYDVKMKEKGDIPEGYSVSREKKERFSLILESASTNQTSMYLCASATLQEGNTIYFGEGSWLTVV.

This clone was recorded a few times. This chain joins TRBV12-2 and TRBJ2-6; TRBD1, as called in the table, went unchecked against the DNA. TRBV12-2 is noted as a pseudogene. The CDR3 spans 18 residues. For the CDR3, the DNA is TGTGCAAGTCGCTTGCCAGTTCCCTTAAGCTCTGGGGCCAACGTCCTGACTTTC. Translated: CASRLPVPLSSGANVLTF.

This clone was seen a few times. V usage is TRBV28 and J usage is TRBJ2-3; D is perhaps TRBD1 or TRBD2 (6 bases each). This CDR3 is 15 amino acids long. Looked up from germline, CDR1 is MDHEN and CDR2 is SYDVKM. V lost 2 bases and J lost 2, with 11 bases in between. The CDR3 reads CASSLKGGNTDTQYF. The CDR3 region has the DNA TGTGCCAGCAGTTTAAAAGGGGGGAACACAGATACGCAGTATTTT.

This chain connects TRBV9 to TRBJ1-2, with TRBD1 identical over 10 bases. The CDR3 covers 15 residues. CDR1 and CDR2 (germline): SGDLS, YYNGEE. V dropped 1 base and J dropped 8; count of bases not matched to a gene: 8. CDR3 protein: CASSVSYGQGEGYTF. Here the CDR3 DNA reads TGTGCCAGCAGCGTATCTTATGGACAGGGGGAAGGCTACACCTTC.

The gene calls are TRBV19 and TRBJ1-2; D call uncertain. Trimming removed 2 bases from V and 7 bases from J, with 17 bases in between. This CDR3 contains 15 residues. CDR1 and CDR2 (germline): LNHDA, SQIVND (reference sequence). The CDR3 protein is CASSISAGRESGYTF. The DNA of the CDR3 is TGTGCCAGTAGTATAAGTGCCGGCAGAGAGAGTGGCTACACCTTC.

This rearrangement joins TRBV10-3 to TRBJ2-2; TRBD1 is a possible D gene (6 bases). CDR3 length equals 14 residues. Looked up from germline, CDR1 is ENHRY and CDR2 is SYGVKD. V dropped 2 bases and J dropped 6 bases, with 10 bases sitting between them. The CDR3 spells CAISENRVSGELFF. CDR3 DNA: TGTGCCATCAGTGAGAACAGGGTTTCCGGGGAGCTGTTTTTT.

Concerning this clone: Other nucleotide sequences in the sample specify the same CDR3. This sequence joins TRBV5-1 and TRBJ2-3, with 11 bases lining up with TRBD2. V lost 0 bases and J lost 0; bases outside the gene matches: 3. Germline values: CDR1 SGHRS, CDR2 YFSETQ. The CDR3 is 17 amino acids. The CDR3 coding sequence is TGCGCCAGCAGCTTGGGACTAGCGGGGCCTAGCACAGATACGCAGTATTTT. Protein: CASSLGLAGPSTDTQYF.

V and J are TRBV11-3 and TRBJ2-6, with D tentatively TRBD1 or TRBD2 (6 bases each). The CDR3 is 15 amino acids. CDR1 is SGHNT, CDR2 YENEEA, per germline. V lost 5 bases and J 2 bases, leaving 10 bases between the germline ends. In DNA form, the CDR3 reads TGTGCCAGCAGCCCGGGGGCAGCTGGGGCCAACGTCCTGACTTTC. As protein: CASSPGAAGANVLTF.